This T cell receptor beta chain originates from a study of blood T cells in healthy people across ages (dated by TCRdb to the mid-2010s). Notes on the research overall: In model experiments, roughly one uniquely barcoded TCR beta cDNA molecule per two T cells was captured by template switching. To track age-related changes in TCR beta repertoire diversity, the study relied on deep sequencing normalized with unique cDNA molecular identifiers. The donors were divided into four age groups: young (average approximately 16 years), middle-aged (approximately 41), aged (under 70) and long-lived (roughly 88). To avoid experimental bias, donors of different ages were spread randomly across the sequencing lanes. The study analyzed two additional independent replicas of 1 million unique cDNA reads from the same blood draw for two donors, one aged 18 to 30 and one aged 80 or older.

Systemically healthy Caucasian individuals from Russia, 35 to 50 in total and aged roughly 6 to 100 years, were included as donors. Each donor gave ten milliliters of peripheral blood, collected into EDTA-treated Vacutainer tubes. Ficoll-Paque density-gradient centrifugation was used to isolate PBMCs, with at least 6.5 million per sample. Trizol reagent was used to extract total RNA from PBMCs, with at least 6 micrograms per sample. For every donor, an aliquot of PBMCs went through flow cytometry to measure the percentages of naive CD45RAhigh/CD27high T cells. Note on this clonotype: What antigen it recognizes has not been identified. No per-base quality is available; no much larger clone lies one base away.

The study at large found these results: Conclusive comparison of naive and antigen-experienced compartments was prevented by the profiling of bulk unsorted PBMCs. As age increased, observed TCR beta diversity per million T cells dropped in a roughly linear way, and a significant reduction was already evident by age 40. Estimates of total diversity based on one million sequenced T cells were considered lower bounds and underestimates. The long-lived group showed more naive CD4+ T cells, fewer expanded clones and increased TCR diversity than the aged group, suggesting age selection. A strong correlation was found between observed TCR beta diversity and the percentage of naive T cells measured by flow cytometry. Because donor CMV infection status was unknown, age-related changes in expanded clonotypes were potentially confounded.

The library was generated by 5' RACE. The data were produced on an Illumina HiSeq 2500. The second PCR ran for roughly 7 to 11 cycles and used a J-beta primer mix along with a sample-barcoded 5' primer. A unique molecular identifier was introduced onto each TCR beta cDNA molecule by a template-switch 5' adaptor carrying 12 random nucleotides. Each sample yielded at least 2.5 million CDR3-containing paired-end reads. The Mint cDNA synthesis kit, primed by a TRBC-specific oligonucleotide, was used to synthesize first-strand cDNA from all RNA. After uracil-DNA glycosylase treatment, a first 18-cycle PCR used universal primers M1SS and BC2_uni_R on all cDNA. Turning to the authors' computational methods: Each sample was normalized by randomly selecting 1 million high-quality reads, each carrying a distinct molecular identifier. Instead of being binned into consensus sequences, reads with shared molecular identifiers were discarded. MiTCR, run with a Q25 quality threshold and the strictest error-elimination algorithm, handled CDR3 identification, clonotype clustering and error correction. A nonparametric unseen species model with Euler transformation was used to estimate a lower bound on total TCR beta diversity. In-frame beta chains were kept once TCRdb had trimmed the public reads at Q25 with fastp and called clones with MiXCR. Rows with one shared CDR3 protein collapse into an entry with the most common genes and DNA. TCRdb's processing, not the study's, gives the V and J calls here. The sample records 950,000 to 1,200,000 distinct CDR3 sequences, 35% to 45% of which are singletons. The ten largest clones represent roughly 14% of the sample.

The sequencing input was blood. This clonotype originated in a man between 18 and 29 years old in good health.

The base sequence is TGCAGTGCTAGCATTCCACCCAATTTGCGCGGCTACACCTTC. Its translation is CSASIPPNLRGYTF. The rearranged segments are TRBV20-1 and TRBJ1-2, with the D gene not confidently named. V is cut by 3 bases and J by 8 bases, and the space between the germline ends is 19 bases. Including cysteine and phenylalanine, the CDR3 has 14 amino acids. Only the CDR3 DNA stays, 42 bases, in frame from base 1. As encoded in the germline V gene (reference sequence), CDR1 is DFQATT while CDR2 is SNEGSKA.